Included here is one T cell receptor beta chain sequence, with context. This clonotype was recorded at least ten times. Its antigen is not yet known. Per-base qualities were not stored, and no clone one base away is much larger. cDNA was synthesized by template-switch 5'RACE using a primer carrying a 10-nucleotide random unique molecular identifier by which each TCR transcript was tagged. Every sequencing run yielded over 200 million TCR-beta sequences covering 15-18 subjects. The RNeasy kit was used to extract total RNA. Using the KAPA Real-time Library Amplification kit, TCR-beta VDJ regions were amplified with primers for the TCR constant region and the 5'RACE anchor. Sample indexes and Illumina adaptors were added in a first PCR, after which library yield was increased in a second PCR. After purification with Ampure beads, the TCR product of roughly 650 bp was size-selected on a 2% E-gel SizeSelection system. Before pooling, library quality was checked on a Bioanalyzer, concentration was measured with Qubit, and libraries were quantified with the Kapa Library Quantification kit. An Illumina HiSeq 2500 sequenced the libraries paired-end 2 x 150 bp. To increase sequence diversity, 25-30% phiX was spiked into each library pool. In the paper's pipeline: The quality-filtered reads were processed with the UMI-based MiGEC pipeline, whose error correction step removed more than 80% of the raw TCR sequences. IMGT germline references were used for aligning VDJ genes, and each clonotype was defined as a unique CDR3 amino acid sequence together with its V-J genes. Clonal expansion, Shannon diversity and CDR3 relatedness (CalcPairwiseDistances, ClusterSamples) were evaluated with VDJtools, and phylogenetic trees were built with CLCbio workbench. Using coefficient-of-variation modelling across technical triplicates, the study counted a clone as expanded if it had at least 8 unique UMIs. TCRdb applied fastp at Q25 and MiXCR to the public reads, then kept only in-frame beta chains. Rows are combined by CDR3 protein, so each entry shows the most common genes and DNA. In this record, the V and J calls reflect TCRdb's handling and not the investigators' own analysis. The sample table lists tens of thousands of distinct CDR3 sequences, over 6% of them with a count of one. The ten top clones hold about 0.5% of the sample.

Blood bank volunteers in Maryland, USA served as the healthy controls. Sorted-subset TCR libraries were prepared from fewer than 1.3 million sorted CD4+ or CD8+ T cells. Peripheral blood was subjected to Ficoll-Hypaque density gradient centrifugation to isolate PBMCs, which were then cryopreserved in liquid nitrogen. Paired sorted CD4+ and CD8+ subsets came from healthy controls, HAM/TSP patients and MS patients. The cysteine opens and the phenylalanine closes a CDR3 of 13 amino acids. Only the CDR3 region is kept as DNA, spanning 39 bases read in frame from base 1. The germline V gene (reference sequence) provides CDR1 DFQATT and CDR2 SNEGSKA. The trim is 6 bases for V and 0 bases for J, with a gap of 6 bases between the germline ends. The sample comes from a study of neurological immune-mediated disorders (dated by TCRdb to between 2018 and 2021). With regard to the full study: Peripheral blood TCR-beta repertoires from HTLV-I-associated myelopathy (HAM/TSP) patients, multiple sclerosis patients and healthy controls were compared by UMI-based sequencing. The cohort comprised 65 to 75 subjects: 14 HAM/TSP patients, approximately 34 multiple sclerosis patients and around 20 healthy controls. Alongside PBMC samples, the set of around 99 TCR-beta libraries contained longitudinal samples, technical triplicates, and paired CD4+ and CD8+ T-cell subsets that had been sorted. Study-wide conclusions, independent of this receptor: No identical CDR3 amino acid sequences were shared among expanded clones across subjects, suggesting private TCR-beta repertoires in all groups. TCR clonal expansion was greatest in HAM/TSP patients and smallest in MS patients, who ranked below even healthy controls.

This clonotype was obtained from a woman aged 40 to 50 in good health. In this chain, TRBV20-1 is recombined with TRBJ2-6; the D gene identity is not certain. The specimen was CD4+ T cells from blood. This receptor carries the CDR3 CSAPRSGANVLTF. The DNA is as follows: TGCAGTGCCCCGCGCTCTGGGGCCAACGTCCTGACTTTC.